The T cell receptor (beta chain) under discussion was sequenced for a study of T cells in tuberculosis. Background on the study: This South African cohort compared adolescents with or without latent tuberculosis against adults with active tuberculosis.

Notes on this clone: Its antigen is not known.

Profiling relied on immunoSEQ multiplex PCR, and the TCRdb table lists in-frame clones only, not all of them. The top ten hold around an eighth of the sample, which has 37,000 or so clones, 94% seen once. Study-wide results and caveats: Active tuberculosis patients had shorter CDR3-alpha; the beta difference was nonsignificant.

The sequence was collected from a donor aged 5 to 30 with latent tuberculosis or without tuberculosis infection. Some clones in this sample may be carry-over from other donors' samples. Sequencing used PBMCs.

Written as DNA, the CDR3 is TGTGCCAGCAGTGTGGTAGGGGCGCTTCTTAGCGGGGAGCTGTTTTTT. It encodes CASSVVGALLSGELFF. The chain is built from TRBV2 and TRBJ2-2, with TRBD1 as a possible D gene (5 bases). The CDR3 spans 16 residues. The germline CDR1 and CDR2 sequences are SNHLY and FYNNEI. The V end was cut by 4 bases, the J end by 7 bases, with 19 bases between.